These 18 T cell receptor beta chains were sequenced from one sample in a study of blood T cells in healthy people across ages. The second PCR ran about 6 to 11 cycles with a sample-barcoded 5' primer and J-beta primers. One entry per CDR3 protein results from TCRdb running MiXCR on the 5' RACE reads. The repertoire holds about 1.7 million distinct CDR3 sequences, with 28% as singletons. The material sequenced was blood. These receptors came from a woman in her 30s in good health.

The chain recombines TRBV9 with TRBJ1-2; D gene unclear. Germline-derived CDR1 and CDR2 are SGDLS and YYNGEE. The CDR3 consists of 13 residues. V lost 0 bases, J lost 8 bases, and 11 bases lay in between. The CDR3, as DNA: TGTGCCAGCAGCGTAGACGTGAGTCAGGGCTACACCTTC. It translates to CASSVDVSQGYTF.

This chain joins TRBV20-1 and TRBJ2-7; D may be TRBD1 or TRBD2 (5 bases each). V lost 6 bases and J 4 bases, leaving 16 bases between the germline ends. The CDR3 has 13 residues. Germline V gene sequence: CDR1 DFQATT, CDR2 SNEGSKA (reference sequence). CDR3 region: CSARYGTEYEQYF. For the CDR3, the DNA is TGCAGTGCCCGATATGGGACCGAGTACGAGCAGTACTTC.

The gene calls are TRBV18 and TRBJ2-4; D is perhaps TRBD2 (5 bases). The CDR3 is 15 residues long. The V end was cut by 3 bases, the J end by 7 bases, with 16 bases between. Germline lookup yields CDR1 KGHSH and CDR2 LQKENI. The CDR3 DNA reads as TGTGCCAGCTCACCTCCTTCGTACGGGGAGAACATTCAGTACTTC. Its protein is CASSPPSYGENIQYF.

The sample holds a few counts of this clonotype. V and J are TRBV7-2 and TRBJ2-7; 10 bases are shared with TRBD2. V shed 2 bases and J 7 bases; nucleotides not matched to a gene: 11. There are 16 residues in the CDR3. Germline CDR1 and CDR2: SGHTA and FQGNSA. The CDR3 DNA follows: TGTGCCAGCAGCTTAATCAACAGCGGGAGGGCGGGAGAGCAGTACTTC. Protein: CASSLINSGRAGEQYF.

This clonotype was seen only a few times. This sequence joins TRBV24-1 and TRBJ2-1; D may be TRBD2 (5 bases). Trimming left V 7 bases short and J 10 bases short, with 19 bases between. CDR3 length: 14 amino acids. The germline CDR1 and CDR2 sequences are KGHDR and SFDVKD. CDR3 residues: CATSDPSRGDEQFF. The CDR3 DNA sequence: TGTGCCACCAGCGACCCCAGCCGGGGAGACGAGCAGTTCTTC.

Ten or more counts support this clonotype. The V gene is TRBV12-3 or TRBV12-4, the J gene TRBJ2-7; D might be TRBD2 (5 bases). V shed 4 bases and J shed 6 bases, with 10 bases lying between them. There are 12 residues in the CDR3. CDR3 protein: CASSWTPGEQYF. The CDR3 nucleotides read TGTGCCAGCAGTTGGACTCCAGGCGAGCAGTACTTC.

This chain connects TRBV6-5 to TRBJ2-7; 8 bases fit TRBD1. CDR1 and CDR2 from the germline V gene are MNHEY and SVGAGI. This CDR3 has 14 residues. Unmatched junction bases numbered 7, after V lost 6 bases and J lost 3 bases. The CDR3 sequence: CASRTGQVRYEQYF. CDR3 sequence (DNA): TGTGCCAGCAGGACGGGACAGGTACGCTACGAGCAGTACTTC.

This clonotype was detected only a few times. At one end the junction does not follow the germline gene, possibly because of a read error. The rearrangement uses TRBV3-1 and TRBJ2-1; 8 bases agree with TRBD1. CDR3 length equals 15 residues. Germline CDR1 reads LGHDT; CDR2 reads YNNKEL (reference sequence). DNA for the CDR3: TGTGCCGGCAGCCAAGACAGGGGATCCTACAATGAGCAGTTCTTC. This encodes CAGSQDRGSYNEQFF.

As concerns this clonotype: A read error may produce the germline difference seen at one junction end. The chain is built from TRBV29-1 and TRBJ2-1; D not certain. This CDR3 spans 11 amino acids. Germline V gene sequence: CDR1 SQVTM, CDR2 ANQGSEA. The CDR3 coding sequence is TGCAGCGTTGAAGACTACAATAAGCAGTTCTTC. It yields the protein CSVEDYNKQFF.

This clonotype was recorded once. The CDR3 reads CASSYSTPGSSYNSPLHF. The CDR3 DNA sequence: TGTGCCAGCAGTTACTCCACTCCTGGCTCTAGTTATAATTCACCCCTCCACTTT. V is TRBV6-5 and J is TRBJ1-6, with D hard to call. Per the germline V gene, CDR1 is MNHEY and CDR2 is SVGAGI. There are 18 residues in the CDR3. The germline V and J ends were trimmed by 0 bases and 4 bases, with 16 bases remaining between them.

This clonotype came up once. The chain links TRBV30 to TRBJ2-5, with D tentatively TRBD1 (6 bases). The better agreement between TRBJ2-7 and the DNA end casts doubt on the J call. The CDR3 contains 14 residues. Germline loops: CDR1 GTSNPN, CDR2 SVGIG (reference sequence). For the CDR3, the DNA is TGTGCCTGGAGGGTAAGAGGACAGAGCTACGAGCAGTACTTC. Its protein product is CAWRVRGQSYEQYF.

The chain joins TRBV10-3 to TRBJ2-2, with D perhaps TRBD1 (6 bases). CDR3 length: 14 residues. Trimming cost V 5 bases and J 7 bases, with 14 bases left between them. CDR1 ENHRY and CDR2 SYGVKD come from the germline V gene. The CDR3 bases are TGTGCCATCAGTAACGGACAGCACGGCGGGGAGCTGTTTTTT. Its protein is CAISNGQHGGELFF.

The chain has TRBV24-1 and TRBJ2-1; no firm D call. This CDR3 comprises 12 residues. Per germline, CDR1 KGHDR and CDR2 SFDVKD. V was clipped by 9 bases and J by 4 bases, with 9 bases between them. The CDR3 bases are TGTGCCACCGAAGGTTCTTACAATGAGCAGTTCTTC. It specifies CATEGSYNEQFF.

Comment on this clonotype: Since a much larger clone is just one base distant, this may be a read error. CDR3 region: CASSPGDRPDVEQYF. CDR3 sequence (DNA): TGCGCCAGCAGCCCGGGGGACAGGCCGGACGTCGAGCAGTACTTC. The genes are TRBV5-1 and TRBJ2-4; 8 bases line up with TRBD1. The better agreement between TRBJ2-7 and the DNA end casts doubt on the J call. Germline V gene sequence: CDR1 SGHRS, CDR2 YFSETQ. The CDR3 has 15 amino acids.

This sequence joins TRBV7-9 and TRBJ2-1; TRBD1 is a possible D gene (6 bases). Germline CDR1 is SEHNR and CDR2 is FQNEAQ (reference sequence). The CDR3 is 14 residues long. Trimming left V 8 bases short and J 0 bases short, with 11 bases between. CDR3 loop: CASQRQVSYNEQFF. CDR3 DNA: TGTGCCAGCCAAAGACAGGTCTCCTACAATGAGCAGTTCTTC.

Ten or more counts support this clonotype. V usage is TRBV6-2 or TRBV6-3 and J usage is TRBJ2-4; the D call may be TRBD1 or TRBD2 (5 bases each). CDR3 size: 12 residues. Trimming pared 5 bases from V and 6 bases from J, leaving 8 bases between. Germline V lookup: CDR1 MNHEY, CDR2 SVGEGT. CDR3 residues: CASSQGPNIQYF. DNA for the CDR3: TGTGCCAGCAGTCAGGGACCAAACATTCAGTACTTC.

The chain is built from TRBV12-3 or TRBV12-4 and TRBJ1-6, with TRBD1 identical over 7 bases. J lost 7 bases, V lost 3 bases, and 6 bases had no gene match. The CDR3 contains 15 residues. CDR3 protein: CASSFKETGNSPLHF. In nucleotides, the CDR3 is TGTGCCAGCAGTTTCAAGGAGACAGGGAATTCACCCCTCCACTTT.

CDR3 bases: TGCAGTGCATGGCCCGGAACTAGCGGGAGTAATGAGCAGTTCTTC. This sequence encodes CSAWPGTSGSNEQFF. This chain connects TRBV20-1 to TRBJ2-1; 11 bases fit TRBD2. Unmatched junction bases numbered 11, after V lost 6 bases and J lost 7 bases. The length of the CDR3 is 15 residues. CDR1 is DFQATT and CDR2 is SNEGSKA in the germline V gene (reference sequence).